The 13 T cell receptor beta chains presented below share a single source sample, sequenced in a study of vaccination effects on CD4 cells after COVID-19 (dated by TCRdb to 2021 to 2024). To identify antigen-specific CD4+ T cell clonotypes by their expansion, the ViraFEST assay first stimulated PBMC with viral peptide pools and then applied TCR sequencing. After 10 days of culture, CD4+ T cells were isolated with the EasySep CD4+ T cell isolation kit. Healthy vaccine recipients had no prior SARS-CoV-2 infection, confirmed by negative nucleocapsid antibodies before and after vaccination. The method was the immunoSEQ multiplex PCR assay. TCRdb obtained this table from immuneACCESS and retained in-frame rearrangements with V and J assigned. These tables miss some clones; where compared with another copy, unresolved V genes account for less than half of the shortfall, and the remainder is unexplained. The sample includes fewer than 30,000 clones, with about 70% observed a single time. Together, the top ten hold approximately 10% of the sample.

No cognate antigen is known for these TCRs. Material: CD4+ T cells from PBMCs cultured with SARS-CoV-2 spike peptides, obtained before COVID-19 vaccination. Per the publication, the cell subset or site label means: SARS-CoV-2 spike overlapping peptide pool stimulation. These receptors all come from a human donor who received a COVID-19 vaccine.

This chain joins TRBV7-2 and TRBJ1-1; D remains unclear. CDR3 length: 13 amino acids. Per germline, CDR1 SGHTA and CDR2 FQGNSA. With 5 bases removed from V and 4 bases from J, the gap between germline ends came to 11 bases. DNA of the CDR3: TGTGCCAGCAGCGCTGATTGGAGCACTGAAGCTTTCTTT. This sequence encodes CASSADWSTEAFF.

The J gene is TRBJ2-7, the V gene TRBV5-1, with TRBD1 matching over 7 bases. The germline gives CDR1 SGHRS, CDR2 YFSETQ. V shed 0 bases and J 1 base; nucleotides not matched to a gene: 1. CDR3 length: 14 residues. CDR3 in amino acids: CASSLEQGSYEQYF. The CDR3 DNA is TGCGCCAGCAGCTTGGAACAGGGGTCCTACGAGCAGTACTTC.

The rearrangement uses TRBV7-8 and TRBJ1-2; TRBD1 matches 9 bases. V dropped 7 bases and J dropped 6; count of bases not matched to a gene: 9. This CDR3 is 14 amino acids long. Germline assignment: CDR1 SGHVS and CDR2 FQNEAQ. In DNA, the CDR3 is TGTGCCAGCACCTTCCTGACAGGGGGGGATGGCTACACCTTC. The encoded protein is CASTFLTGGDGYTF.

The V gene is TRBV16, the J gene TRBJ1-1; maybe TRBD1 (5 bases). CDR3 length: 15 residues. Germline V gene lookup returns CDR1 KGHSY and CDR2 FQNENV. Trimming left V 4 bases short and J 3 bases short, with 15 bases between. CDR3 residues: CASSPIWGRHTEAFF. CDR3 nucleotides: TGTGCCAGCAGCCCCATCTGGGGCAGACACACTGAAGCTTTCTTT.

This chain connects TRBV6-5 to TRBJ2-1; 7 bases map to TRBD1. The germline CDR1 and CDR2 sequences are MNHEY and SVGAGI. With 6 bases clipped from V and 9 bases from J, the junction kept 14 bases outside the gene matches. This CDR3 is 15 amino acids long. The CDR3 protein is CASRLLQTGMIEQFF. In nucleotides, the CDR3 is TGTGCCAGCAGATTGCTCCAGACAGGGATGATTGAGCAGTTCTTC.

The CDR3 sequence is CASSYGTMSHNNEQFF. The CDR3, as DNA: TGTGCCAGCAGTTACGGAACTATGTCCCATAACAATGAGCAGTTCTTC. The chain has TRBV6-2 or TRBV6-3 and TRBJ2-1; D gene unclear. V lost 2 bases, J lost 5 bases, and 16 bases lay in between. Germline values: CDR1 MNHEY, CDR2 SVGEGT. There are 16 residues in the CDR3.

V usage is TRBV24-1 and J usage is TRBJ2-7; the match to TRBD1 covers 9 bases. Germline V CDR1 and CDR2: KGHDR, SFDVKD. With V trimmed by 3 bases and J by 5 bases, 4 bases remained unmatched. CDR3 length: 14 amino acids. CDR3 DNA: TGTGCCACCAGTGATGGGACAGGGAATAACGAGCAGTACTTC. It yields the protein CATSDGTGNNEQYF.

The genes are TRBV12-5 and TRBJ1-6, with a possible D match to TRBD1 (6 bases). Looked up from germline, CDR1 is LGHNT and CDR2 is FRNRAP. The V end lost 6 bases, the J end lost 0 bases, and 15 bases lay between the germline ends. This CDR3 is built from 17 residues. CDR3 nucleotide sequence: TGTGCTAGTGGATTTGACAGGCAGAGCTCCTATAATTCACCCCTCCACTTT. Residues: CASGFDRQSSYNSPLHF.

This clone was seen just once. The chain links TRBV6-2 or TRBV6-3 to TRBJ2-3; 10 bases are shared with TRBD2. J gave up 2 bases and V 5 bases, and 1 base lay outside the gene matches. The CDR3 sequence is 14 residues long. Germline CDR1 is MNHEY and CDR2 is SVGEGT. The CDR3 spells CASSSGGATDTQYF. The CDR3 region has the DNA TGTGCCAGCAGTAGCGGGGGGGCCACAGATACGCAGTATTTT.

Only one count was recorded for this clone. The chain carries TRBV7-2 and TRBJ1-2; 10 bases are a match to TRBD1. From germline, CDR1 is SGHTA and CDR2 FQGNSA. V dropped 6 bases and J dropped 8; count of bases not matched to a gene: 6. This CDR3 has 13 amino acids. The CDR3 coding sequence is TGTGCCAGCAGTCCCGGGACAGGGGTCGGCTACACCTTC. It is translated as CASSPGTGVGYTF.

In this sample, this clone turned up a few times. The chain uses TRBV11-3 and TRBJ1-4; 10 bases map to TRBD1. The CDR3 loop spans 14 amino acids. Germline-derived CDR1 and CDR2 are SGHNT and YENEEA. J lost 5 bases, V lost 5 bases, and 2 bases had no gene match. The DNA of the CDR3 is TGTGCCAGCAGCCCGGGACAGGGGAATGAAAAACTGTTTTTT. It encodes CASSPGQGNEKLFF. Supplemented by reference TRBV11-3 and TRBJ1-4, the full variable domain reads EAGVVQSPRYKIIEKKQPVAFWCNPISGHNTLYWYLQNLGQGPELLIRYENEEAVDDSQLPKDRFSAERLKGVDSTLKIQPAELGDSAVYLCASSPGQGNEKLFFGSGTQLSVL.

As DNA, the CDR3 is TGTGCCAGCAGCTTGTCAACGAAGGGGGGAAACTATGGCTACACCTTC. The encoded protein is CASSLSTKGGNYGYTF. The chain couples TRBV5-6 to TRBJ1-2; possibly TRBD1 for D (6 bases). CDR1 and CDR2 from the germline V gene are SGHDT and YYEEEE. The V end lost 1 base, the J end lost 2 bases, and 15 bases lay between the germline ends. The CDR3 is made up of 16 amino acids.

In regard to this clone: Different DNA sequences within this sample yield the same CDR3. This sequence joins TRBV3-1 (or the pseudogene TRBV3-2) and TRBJ2-7; tentatively, D is TRBD2 (6 bases). Trimming took off 0 bases at V and 0 bases at J, with 6 bases between the two ends. Germline-derived CDR1 and CDR2 are LGHDT and YNNKEL (reference sequence). The CDR3 length is 14 residues. For the CDR3, the DNA is TGTGCCAGCAGCCAAGAGGGGGGCTCCTACGAGCAGTACTTC. Translating gives CASSQEGGSYEQYF.